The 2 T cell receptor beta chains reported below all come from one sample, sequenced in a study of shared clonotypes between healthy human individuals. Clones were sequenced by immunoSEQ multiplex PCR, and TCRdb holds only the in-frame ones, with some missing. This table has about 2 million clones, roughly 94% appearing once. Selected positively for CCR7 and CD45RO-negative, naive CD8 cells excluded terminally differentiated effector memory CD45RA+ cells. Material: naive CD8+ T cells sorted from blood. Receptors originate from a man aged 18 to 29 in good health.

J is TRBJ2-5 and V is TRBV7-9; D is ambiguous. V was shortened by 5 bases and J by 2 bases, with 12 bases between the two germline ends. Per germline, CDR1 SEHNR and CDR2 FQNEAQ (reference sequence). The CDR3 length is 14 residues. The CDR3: CASSPPARQETQYF. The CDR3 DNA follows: TGTGCCAGCAGCCCCCCGGCTAGGCAAGAGACCCAGTACTTC.

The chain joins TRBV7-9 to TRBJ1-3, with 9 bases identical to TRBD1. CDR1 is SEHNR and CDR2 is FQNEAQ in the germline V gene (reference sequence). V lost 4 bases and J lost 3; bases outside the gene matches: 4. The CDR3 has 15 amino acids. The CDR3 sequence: CASSSQGARGNTIYF. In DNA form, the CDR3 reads TGTGCCAGCAGCTCACAGGGGGCGCGTGGAAACACCATATATTTT.